Below are 14 T cell receptor beta chains sequenced from a single sample in a study of long-term antiretroviral therapy in people with HIV. The authors ran the immunoSEQ assay, v3.0, at survey level. Profiled with immunoSEQ multiplex PCR; TCRdb holds only in-frame clones, not every one. The table has approximately 33,000 clones, approximately 85% seen once. The sequenced sample was unsorted PBMCs, obtained 0.8 years before starting antiretroviral therapy. The source of these receptors is a man aged 18 to 29 with HIV.

V and J are TRBV19 and TRBJ1-5; D call uncertain. Trimming stripped 7 bases from V and 0 bases from J, with 13 bases between. The CDR3 has 15 amino acids. Germline CDR1 and CDR2: LNHDA and SQIVND (reference sequence). This chain's CDR3 is CASTVLGGSNQPQHF. The CDR3 nucleotides are TGTGCCAGTACGGTTTTAGGAGGTAGCAATCAGCCCCAGCATTTT.

The chain combines TRBV27 with TRBJ1-1; D remains unclear. CDR1 and CDR2 from the germline V gene are MNHEY and SMNVEV (reference sequence). The CDR3 extends over 13 amino acids. The V end was cut by 6 bases, the J end by 6 bases, with 14 bases between. The CDR3 DNA follows: TGTGCCAGCAGAGTCGAGGGATCCCCTGAAGCTTTCTTT. Protein sequence: CASRVEGSPEAFF.

The rearrangement links TRBV19 to TRBJ2-5; D gene unclear. V was pared by 3 bases and J by 7 bases, with 12 bases between. The CDR3 length is 13 residues. The germline V gene encodes CDR1 LNHDA and CDR2 SQIVND (reference sequence). The CDR3 reads CASSIVPGRTQYF. The CDR3 coding sequence is TGTGCCAGTAGTATCGTTCCAGGCAGGACCCAGTACTTC. The variable domain in full, completed from reference TRBV19 and TRBJ2-5, reads DGGITQSPKYLFRKEGQNVTLSCEQNLNHDAMYWYRQDPGQGLRLIYYSQIVNDFQKGDIAEGYSVSREKKESFPLTVTSAQKNPTAFYLCASSIVPGRTQYFGPGTRLLVL.

This chain joins TRBV19 and TRBJ2-1, with D hard to call. Germline CDR1 reads LNHDA; CDR2 reads SQIVND (reference sequence). Trimming cost V 3 bases and J 7 bases, with 13 bases left between them. This CDR3 is 14 amino acids long. DNA of the CDR3: TGTGCCAGTAGTATGGTCGGCCCTCAGAATGAGCAGTTCTTC. It translates to CASSMVGPQNEQFF.

In DNA form, the CDR3 reads TGTGCCAGTAGCGCGATCGGGGGTGGCGCCGATGCCTACGAGCAGTACTTC. The encoded protein is CASSAIGGGADAYEQYF. V gene TRBV19 combines with J gene TRBJ2-7, with D perhaps TRBD2 (6 bases). CDR1 is LNHDA, CDR2 SQIVND, per germline (reference sequence). This CDR3 comprises 17 residues. The V end was cut by 6 bases, the J end by 2 bases, with 23 bases between.

The table lists this clone with a few counts. This chain joins TRBV5-4 and TRBJ2-2; D is unclear. The CDR3 length is 14 residues. V gave up 3 bases and J gave up 7 bases, with 13 bases separating them. Looked up from germline, CDR1 is SGHNT and CDR2 is YYREEE (reference sequence). CDR3 amino acids: CASSSGPVDGELFF. CDR3 DNA sequence: TGTGCCAGCAGCTCCGGACCAGTCGACGGGGAGCTGTTTTTT.

In its sample, this clone was seen a few times. The rearrangement links TRBV2 to TRBJ1-5, with TRBD1 matching over 8 bases. Germline lookup yields CDR1 SNHLY and CDR2 FYNNEI. This CDR3 is 15 amino acids long. V shed 8 bases, J shed 0 bases, and the junction held 6 bases outside the gene matches. For the CDR3, the DNA is TGTGCCAGCGGATACAGGGGGATTAGCAATCAGCCCCAGCATTTT. Translating gives CASGYRGISNQPQHF.

The chain uses TRBV7-3 and TRBJ2-5; D not certain. CDR1 is SGHTA and CDR2 is FQGTGA in the germline V gene. Trimming took off 0 bases at V and 7 bases at J, with 9 bases between the two ends. The CDR3 totals 13 residues. The DNA for the CDR3 is TGTGCCAGCAGCTTAACTGCCCTAGGGACCCAGTACTTC. This translates into CASSLTALGTQYF.

The rearrangement joins TRBV15 to TRBJ2-5; 9 positions agree with TRBD1. Germline V gives CDR1 LNHNV, CDR2 YYDKDF (reference sequence). The V gene end was trimmed by 0 bases and the J gene end by 4 bases; junction bases not matched to a gene: 6. The CDR3 covers 16 residues. The CDR3, as DNA: TGTGCCACCAGCAGAGATACCGGGACAGGGAGAGAGACCCAGTACTTC. This gives the protein CATSRDTGTGRETQYF.

The chain employs TRBV29-1 and TRBJ1-2; D ambiguous. Germline V lookup: CDR1 SQVTM, CDR2 ANQGSEA. This CDR3 has 10 amino acids. Trimming took 5 bases from V and 5 from J, leaving 6 bases between them. The CDR3 loop is CSVSDYGYTF. For the CDR3, the DNA is TGCAGCGTTTCTGATTATGGCTACACCTTC.

This chain's CDR3 is CASSLGLPNTGELFF. In DNA form, the CDR3 reads TGTGCCAGCAGCTTAGGTCTACCGAACACCGGGGAGCTGTTTTTT. The chain employs TRBV11-1 and TRBJ2-2; D unresolved. This CDR3 contains 15 residues. The V gene's germline CDR1 is SGHAT and CDR2 FQDESV (reference sequence). V lost 1 base, J lost 0 bases, and 6 bases lay in between.

This clone showed up just once. The CDR3 sequence: CASSLEFFVVPGRNEQFF. CDR3 DNA sequence: TGCGCCAGCAGCTTGGAATTCTTTGTCGTCCCGGGCCGGAATGAGCAGTTCTTC. The chain links TRBV5-1 to TRBJ2-1, with D hard to call. Germline assignment: CDR1 SGHRS and CDR2 YFSETQ. The CDR3 loop spans 18 amino acids. Trimming took off 0 bases at V and 7 bases at J, with 23 bases between the two ends.

This clone appeared a single time. The CDR3 DNA is TGCAGCTTTAGCAGGACGGACACCATATATTTT. It translates to CSFSRTDTIYF. The chain couples TRBV20-1 to TRBJ1-3, with D hard to call. The CDR3 totals 11 residues. CDR1 DFQATT and CDR2 SNEGSKA come from the germline V gene (reference sequence).

V is TRBV19 and J is TRBJ2-7; 9 bases map to TRBD2. Germline V lookup: CDR1 LNHDA, CDR2 SQIVND (reference sequence). The ends lost 4 bases at V and 5 bases at J; junction bases unmatched: 3. The CDR3 is 13 residues long. The DNA of the CDR3 is TGTGCCAGTAGTACCAGCGGGAGGAACGAGCAGTACTTC. This sequence encodes CASSTSGRNEQYF.